What follows are 21 T cell receptor beta chains derived from one specimen sequenced in a study of blood T cell repertoires in COVID-19. This table comes from immunoSEQ multiplex PCR, and its TCRdb copy is limited to in-frame clones, with some not included. The sample has about 250,000 clones; approximately 86% are singletons. The specimen sequenced was peripheral blood. The receptors shown here come from a human donor in a cohort sampled during active COVID-19.

This chain links TRBV2 with TRBJ2-1; 10 nucleotides match TRBD2. The CDR3 totals 15 residues. The junction had 5 bases not matched to a gene; V was cut back by 5 bases and J by 4 bases. In germline, CDR1 is SNHLY, CDR2 FYNNEI. CDR3 sequence: CASSQFSGGYNEQFF. In DNA, the CDR3 is TGTGCCAGCAGTCAATTTAGCGGGGGGTACAATGAGCAGTTCTTC.

V usage is TRBV7-6 and J usage is TRBJ2-7, with TRBD1 matching over 9 bases. This CDR3 has 16 amino acids. Germline trimming cut 5 bases from V and 5 bases from J; bases unmatched to any gene: 13. The germline V gene encodes CDR1 SGHVS and CDR2 FNYEAQ. Here the CDR3 DNA reads TGTGCCAGCAGCAGAACTGCCGGGACAGGGAGGGACGAGCAGTACTTC. It is translated as CASSRTAGTGRDEQYF.

The genes are TRBV3-1 (or the pseudogene TRBV3-2) and TRBJ2-3; 13 bases fit TRBD2. The CDR3 contains 16 residues. The V segment lost 6 bases and the J segment 1 base; nucleotides outside the gene matches: 4. CDR1 is LGHDT, CDR2 YNNKEL, per germline (reference sequence). The CDR3 sequence is CASRRLAGGRTDTQYF. The DNA for the CDR3 is TGTGCCAGCAGGCGACTAGCGGGGGGTCGCACAGATACGCAGTATTTT.

This clone was seen a handful of times. V usage is TRBV30 and J usage is TRBJ1-4; possibly TRBD1 for D (6 bases). This CDR3 spans 16 amino acids. Looked up from germline, CDR1 is GTSNPN and CDR2 is SVGIG (reference sequence). V was clipped by 4 bases and J by 2 bases, with 17 bases between them. In nucleotides, the CDR3 is TGTGCCTGGAATCCGGGACAAGGTGACACTAATGAAAAACTGTTTTTT. Translation gives CAWNPGQGDTNEKLFF.

The chain combines TRBV5-4 with TRBJ2-3, with TRBD1 matching over 8 bases. Per germline, CDR1 SGHNT and CDR2 YYREEE (reference sequence). The CDR3 contains 14 residues. The J segment lost 4 bases and the V segment lost 4 bases, leaving 5 bases of the junction unmatched. Here the CDR3 reads CASSGQGRADTQYF. The DNA of the CDR3 is TGTGCCAGCAGCGGACAGGGACGGGCAGATACGCAGTATTTT.

The gene calls are TRBV3-1 (or the pseudogene TRBV3-2) and TRBJ2-2; 9 nucleotides agree with TRBD2. Germline CDR1 reads LGHDT; CDR2 reads YNNKEL (reference sequence). CDR3 size: 23 residues. V gave up 1 base and J gave up 4 bases; unmatched junction bases: 25. The CDR3 DNA sequence: TGTGCCAGCAGCCAAGGCGGGATTATGTTGAATAGCGGGGGCCCCTTTGGCACCGGGGAGCTGTTTTTT. Amino acid sequence: CASSQGGIMLNSGGPFGTGELFF.

Concerning this clone itself: Additional DNA sequences in this sample encode the identical CDR3. The genes are TRBV21-1 and TRBJ1-5; the table gives TRBD1 as D, unverified against the DNA. TRBV21-1 is deemed a pseudogene. The CDR3 is made up of 20 amino acids. The CDR3 DNA follows: TGTGCCAGCAGCGTTACCCTCCGGGACAGGGCGTTTTATAGCAATCAGCCCCAGCATTTT. It is translated as CASSVTLRDRAFYSNQPQHF.

V is TRBV11-3 and J is TRBJ2-2; D not certain. Trimming left V 3 bases short and J 0 bases short, with 11 bases between. CDR3 length: 16 amino acids. CDR1 SGHNT and CDR2 YENEEA come from the germline V gene. CDR3 sequence: CASSFSTDANTGELFF. CDR3 DNA sequence: TGTGCCAGCAGCTTTTCGACTGACGCGAACACCGGGGAGCTGTTTTTT.

V gene TRBV19 combines with J gene TRBJ2-5; D may be TRBD2 (6 bases). The germline V and J ends were trimmed by 1 base and 4 bases, with 19 bases remaining between them. Germline CDR1 is LNHDA and CDR2 is SQIVND (reference sequence). The CDR3 has 17 residues. The CDR3 bases are TGTGCCAGTAGTATAGTATTGGAGGGTGACGGGGGAGAGACCCAGTACTTC. This sequence encodes CASSIVLEGDGGETQYF.

This clone was seen a single time. The chain links TRBV9 to TRBJ2-1; tentatively, D is TRBD2 (6 bases). Trimming removed 0 bases at V and 2 bases at J, with 12 bases between. The germline gives CDR1 SGDLS, CDR2 YYNGEE. The CDR3 covers 16 residues. CDR3 sequence (DNA): TGTGCCAGCAGCGTAGGAGGAGGGACTGCCTACAATGAGCAGTTCTTC. Translating gives CASSVGGGTAYNEQFF.

The V call is TRBV10-2, the J call TRBJ1-6; 9 positions match TRBD1. J was trimmed by 8 bases and V by 6 bases; bases with no gene match: 5. CDR3 length equals 14 residues. In germline, CDR1 is WSHSY, CDR2 SAAADI. CDR3: CASSIQGAYSPLHF. As DNA, the CDR3 is TGCGCCAGCAGCATACAGGGGGCTTATTCACCCCTCCACTTT.

The chain uses TRBV19 and TRBJ2-7, with TRBD1 matching over 10 bases. This CDR3 spans 15 amino acids. V lost 6 bases, J lost 3 bases, and 8 bases stayed unmatched. Per the germline V gene, CDR1 is LNHDA and CDR2 is SQIVND (reference sequence). The CDR3 nucleotides are TGTGCCAGTAGCCCGGGACAGGGGACGAGCTACGAGCAGTACTTC. Amino acids: CASSPGQGTSYEQYF.

The chain combines TRBV7-9 with TRBJ2-7, with TRBD1 matching 11 bases. There are 15 residues in the CDR3. V was clipped by 2 bases and J by 7 bases; unmatched bases: 7. CDR1 is SEHNR and CDR2 is FQNEAQ in the germline V gene (reference sequence). The CDR3 spells CASSLKGQGAGEQYF. The CDR3 DNA reads TGTGCCAGCAGCTTAAAAGGACAGGGGGCGGGAGAGCAGTACTTC.

The V and J genes are TRBV3-1 (or the pseudogene TRBV3-2) and TRBJ1-1, with unresolved D. Germline CDR1 LGHDT, CDR2 YNNKEL (reference sequence). Trimming stripped 3 bases from V and 6 bases from J, with 17 bases between. The CDR3 covers 15 residues. The CDR3 sequence is CASSQIQRVNAEAFF. The CDR3 DNA follows: TGTGCCAGCAGCCAGATACAGAGGGTAAACGCTGAAGCTTTCTTT.

Comment on this clone: At one of its ends the junction is not consistent with the germline gene, which may arise from a read error. The chain recombines TRBV27 with TRBJ2-2; tentative D call: TRBD1 (5 bases). The CDR3 extends over 14 amino acids. Germline lookup yields CDR1 MNHEY and CDR2 SMNVEV (reference sequence). The CDR3 sequence is CATSIRAGTGELFF. The CDR3 DNA is TGTGCCACCAGTATCAGGGCAGGAACCGGGGAGCTGTTTTTT.

The rearrangement joins TRBV27 to TRBJ2-2; the match to TRBD1 covers 7 bases. V lost 5 bases to trimming and J lost 4 bases; unmatched junction nucleotides: 7. CDR3 length: 15 residues. CDR1 and CDR2 from the germline V gene are MNHEY and SMNVEV (reference sequence). CDR3 amino acids: CASSPWDRSTGELFF. The CDR3 nucleotides read TGTGCCAGCAGTCCATGGGACAGATCCACCGGGGAGCTGTTTTTT.

This chain uses TRBV5-1 with TRBJ1-1, with TRBD1 identical over 8 bases. Looked up from germline, CDR1 is SGHRS and CDR2 is YFSETQ. This CDR3 is 14 amino acids long. The trim removed 5 bases at V and 7 bases at J, leaving 10 bases unmatched. CDR3 amino acids: CASRVQGGGFEAFF. CDR3 sequence (DNA): TGCGCCAGCAGGGTACAGGGGGGCGGTTTTGAAGCTTTCTTT.

This chain connects TRBV24-1 to TRBJ2-1; D is undetermined. The CDR3 consists of 16 residues. V lost 4 bases and J 9 bases, leaving 21 bases between the germline ends. The V gene's germline CDR1 is KGHDR and CDR2 SFDVKD. CDR3 region: CATSEEAGFLQGEQFF. The CDR3 bases are TGTGCCACCAGTGAGGAAGCAGGCTTCTTGCAAGGTGAGCAGTTCTTC.

The chain has TRBV6-5 and TRBJ2-5; 7 nucleotides align to TRBD2. Losses at the gene ends were 4 bases for V and 4 bases for J; bases not matched to a gene: 6. The CDR3 is 14 amino acids. Germline loops: CDR1 MNHEY, CDR2 SVGAGI. CDR3 nucleotides: TGTGCCAGCAGTTGGGAGCGGGGCCCAGAGACCCAGTACTTC. It yields the protein CASSWERGPETQYF.

V gene TRBV15 combines with J gene TRBJ2-7; the D gene is possibly TRBD1 (5 bases). The germline gives CDR1 LNHNV, CDR2 YYDKDF (reference sequence). The CDR3 length is 14 residues. Trimming stripped 6 bases from V and 2 bases from J, with 14 bases between. CDR3 bases: TGTGCCACCAGTAACAAGGGGTCCGCCTACGAGCAGTACTTC. Its protein is CATSNKGSAYEQYF.

The CDR3 region has the DNA TGTGCCAGTAGGCGGAGGGAAACTGAAGCTTTCTTT. Protein: CASRRRETEAFF. The chain links TRBV19 to TRBJ1-1, with D hard to call. V lost 6 bases to trimming and J lost 5 bases, with 10 bases between them. The germline gives CDR1 LNHDA, CDR2 SQIVND (reference sequence). There are 12 residues in the CDR3.